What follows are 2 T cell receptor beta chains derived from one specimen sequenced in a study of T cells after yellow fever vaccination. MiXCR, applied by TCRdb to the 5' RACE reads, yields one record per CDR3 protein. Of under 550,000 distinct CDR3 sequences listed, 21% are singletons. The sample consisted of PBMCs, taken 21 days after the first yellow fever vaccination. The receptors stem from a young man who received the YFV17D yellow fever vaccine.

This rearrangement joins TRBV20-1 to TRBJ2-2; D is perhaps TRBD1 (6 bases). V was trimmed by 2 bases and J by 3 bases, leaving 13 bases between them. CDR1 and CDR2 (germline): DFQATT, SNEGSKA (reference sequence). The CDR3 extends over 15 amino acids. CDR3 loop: CSARSRGRYTGELFF. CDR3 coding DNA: TGCAGTGCTAGATCGAGGGGGAGATACACCGGGGAGCTGTTTTTT.

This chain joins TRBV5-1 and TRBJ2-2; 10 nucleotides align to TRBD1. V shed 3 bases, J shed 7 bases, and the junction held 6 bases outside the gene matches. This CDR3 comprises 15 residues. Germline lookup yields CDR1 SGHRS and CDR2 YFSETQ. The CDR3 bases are TGCGCCAGCAGCTCCGGGACAGGGGATAACGGGGAGCTGTTTTTT. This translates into CASSSGTGDNGELFF.